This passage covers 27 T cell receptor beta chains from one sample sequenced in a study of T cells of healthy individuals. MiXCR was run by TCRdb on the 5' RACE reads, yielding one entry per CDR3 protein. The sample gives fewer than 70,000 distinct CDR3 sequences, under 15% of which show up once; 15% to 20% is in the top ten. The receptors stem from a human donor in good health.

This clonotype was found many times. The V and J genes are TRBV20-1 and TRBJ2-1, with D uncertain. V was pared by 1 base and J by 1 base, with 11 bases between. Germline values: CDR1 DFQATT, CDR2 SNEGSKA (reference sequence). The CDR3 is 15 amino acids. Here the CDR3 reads CSARVHGSSYNEQFF. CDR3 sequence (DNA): TGCAGTGCTAGAGTCCATGGGTCGTCCTACAATGAGCAGTTCTTC.

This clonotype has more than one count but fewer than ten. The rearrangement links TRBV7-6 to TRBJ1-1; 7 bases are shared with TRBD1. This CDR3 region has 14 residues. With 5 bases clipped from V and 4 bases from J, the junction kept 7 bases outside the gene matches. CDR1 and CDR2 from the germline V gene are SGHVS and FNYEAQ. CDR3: CASSMGQMSTEAFF. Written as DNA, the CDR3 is TGTGCCAGCAGCATGGGACAGATGAGCACTGAAGCTTTCTTT.

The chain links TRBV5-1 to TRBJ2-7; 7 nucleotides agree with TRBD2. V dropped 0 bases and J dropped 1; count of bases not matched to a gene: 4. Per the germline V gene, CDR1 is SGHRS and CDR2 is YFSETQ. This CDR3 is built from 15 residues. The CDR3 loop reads CASSLDLAVSYEQYF. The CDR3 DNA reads TGCGCCAGCAGCTTGGATCTAGCGGTATCCTACGAGCAGTACTTC.

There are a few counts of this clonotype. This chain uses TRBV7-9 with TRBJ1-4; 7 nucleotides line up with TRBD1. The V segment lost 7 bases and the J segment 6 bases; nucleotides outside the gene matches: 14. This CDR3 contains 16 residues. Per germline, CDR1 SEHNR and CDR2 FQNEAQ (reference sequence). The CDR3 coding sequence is TGTGCCAGCACCCTCCTACGACAGGGTTGGGATGAAAAACTGTTTTTT. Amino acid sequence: CASTLLRQGWDEKLFF.

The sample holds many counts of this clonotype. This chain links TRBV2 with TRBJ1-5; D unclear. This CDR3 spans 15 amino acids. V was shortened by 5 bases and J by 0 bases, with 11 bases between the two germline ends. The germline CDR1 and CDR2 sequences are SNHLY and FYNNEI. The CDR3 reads CASSPPVYSNQPQHF. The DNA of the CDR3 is TGTGCCAGCAGTCCCCCAGTTTATAGCAATCAGCCCCAGCATTTT.

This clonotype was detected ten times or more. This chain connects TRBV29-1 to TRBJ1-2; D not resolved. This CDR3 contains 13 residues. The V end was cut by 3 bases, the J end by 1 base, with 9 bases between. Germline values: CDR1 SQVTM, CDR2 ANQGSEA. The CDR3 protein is CSVEPADNYGYTF. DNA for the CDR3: TGCAGCGTTGAGCCGGCGGATAACTATGGCTACACCTTC.

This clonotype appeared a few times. CDR3 coding DNA: TGCGCCAGCAGCTTAAATTGGGATTCACCCCTCCACTTT. Translating it yields CASSLNWDSPLHF. The V and J genes are TRBV5-1 and TRBJ1-6; D is undetermined. Trimming shortened V by 2 bases and J by 8 bases, and 8 bases separated the two germline ends. Germline assignment: CDR1 SGHRS and CDR2 YFSETQ. The CDR3 has 13 amino acids.

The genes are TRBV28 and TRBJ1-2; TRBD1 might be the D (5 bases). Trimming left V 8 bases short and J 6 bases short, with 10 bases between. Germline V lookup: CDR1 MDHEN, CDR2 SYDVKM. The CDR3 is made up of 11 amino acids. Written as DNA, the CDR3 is TGTGCCAGCCCCCGGGGCGATGGCTACACCTTC. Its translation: CASPRGDGYTF.

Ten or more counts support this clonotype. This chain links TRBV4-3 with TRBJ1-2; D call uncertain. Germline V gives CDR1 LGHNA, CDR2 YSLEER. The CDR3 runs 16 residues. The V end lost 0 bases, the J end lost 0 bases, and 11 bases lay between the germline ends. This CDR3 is CASSQEGNEANYGYTF. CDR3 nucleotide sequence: TGCGCCAGCAGCCAAGAGGGGAATGAAGCTAACTATGGCTACACCTTC.

Here the CDR3 DNA reads TGTGCCAGCGGGACCCTACAATGGGACACCGGGGAGCTGTTTTTT. Residues: CASGTLQWDTGELFF. This chain links TRBV6-1 with TRBJ2-2; either TRBD1 or TRBD2 may fit D (5 bases each). Trimming pared 8 bases from V and 3 bases from J, leaving 16 bases between. This CDR3 comprises 15 residues. Germline lookup yields CDR1 MNHNS and CDR2 SASEGT.

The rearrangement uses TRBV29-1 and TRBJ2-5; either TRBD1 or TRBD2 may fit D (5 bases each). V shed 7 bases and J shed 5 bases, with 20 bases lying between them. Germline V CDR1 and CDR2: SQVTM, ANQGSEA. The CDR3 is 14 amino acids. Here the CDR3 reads CSARDAAGPETQYF. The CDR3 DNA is TGCAGCGCCCGGGACGCGGCGGGCCCGGAGACCCAGTACTTC.

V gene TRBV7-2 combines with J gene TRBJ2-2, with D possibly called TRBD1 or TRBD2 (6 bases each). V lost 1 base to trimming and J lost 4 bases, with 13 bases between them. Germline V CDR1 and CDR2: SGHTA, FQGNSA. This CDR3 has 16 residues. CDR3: CASSLGGGRGTGELFF. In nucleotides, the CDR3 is TGTGCCAGCAGCTTAGGAGGGGGGAGAGGCACCGGGGAGCTGTTTTTT.

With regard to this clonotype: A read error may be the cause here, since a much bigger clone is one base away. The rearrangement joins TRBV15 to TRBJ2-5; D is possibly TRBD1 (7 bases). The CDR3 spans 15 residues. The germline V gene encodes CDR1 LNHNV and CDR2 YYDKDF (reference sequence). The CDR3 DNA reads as TGTGCCACCAGCAGAGATCCAGGGGGGAAGGAGACCAAGTACTTC. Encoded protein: CATSRDPGGKETKYF.

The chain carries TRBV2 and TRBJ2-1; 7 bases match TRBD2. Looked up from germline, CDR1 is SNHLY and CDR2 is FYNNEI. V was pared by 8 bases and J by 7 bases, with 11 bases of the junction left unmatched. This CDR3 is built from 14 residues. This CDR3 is CASDNGGFTNEQFF. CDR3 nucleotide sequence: TGTGCCAGCGATAACGGGGGGTTTACAAATGAGCAGTTCTTC.

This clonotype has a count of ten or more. CDR3 sequence reads: CSASEGSVLGEQYF. The CDR3 DNA reads TGCAGTGCTAGCGAGGGGTCCGTCCTAGGCGAGCAGTACTTC. This chain connects TRBV20-1 to TRBJ2-7; TRBD1 or TRBD2 may be the D gene (5 bases each). Germline CDR1 and CDR2: DFQATT and SNEGSKA (reference sequence). The ends were cut back, 3 bases at V and 6 bases at J, with 18 bases in the middle. This CDR3 has 14 amino acids.

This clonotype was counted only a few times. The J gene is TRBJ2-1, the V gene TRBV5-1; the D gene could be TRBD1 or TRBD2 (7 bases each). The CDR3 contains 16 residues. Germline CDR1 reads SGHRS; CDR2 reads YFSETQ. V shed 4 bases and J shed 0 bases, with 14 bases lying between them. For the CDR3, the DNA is TGCGCCAGCAGCCGGACAGGCGGGAGCTCCTACAATGAGCAGTTCTTC. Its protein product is CASSRTGGSSYNEQFF.

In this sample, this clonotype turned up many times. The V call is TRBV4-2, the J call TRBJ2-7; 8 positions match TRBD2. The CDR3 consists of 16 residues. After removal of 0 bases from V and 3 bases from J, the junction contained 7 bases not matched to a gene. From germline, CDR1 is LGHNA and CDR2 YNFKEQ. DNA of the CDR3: TGTGCCAGCAGCCAAGATATGGCAGCGGGAGTCTACGAGCAGTACTTC. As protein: CASSQDMAAGVYEQYF.

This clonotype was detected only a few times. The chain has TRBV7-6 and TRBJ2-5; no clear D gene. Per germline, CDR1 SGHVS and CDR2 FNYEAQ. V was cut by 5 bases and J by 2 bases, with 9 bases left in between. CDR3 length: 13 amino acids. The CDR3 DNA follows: TGTGCCAGCAGCCTTCGACGGCAAGAGACCCAGTACTTC. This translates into CASSLRRQETQYF.

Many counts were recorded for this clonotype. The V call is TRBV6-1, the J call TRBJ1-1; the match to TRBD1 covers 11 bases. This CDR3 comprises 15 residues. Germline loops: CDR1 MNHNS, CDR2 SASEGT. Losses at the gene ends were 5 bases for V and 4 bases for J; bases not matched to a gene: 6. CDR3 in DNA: TGTGCCAGCAGTACCGGGACAGGGGGGAGCACTGAAGCTTTCTTT. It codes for CASSTGTGGSTEAFF.

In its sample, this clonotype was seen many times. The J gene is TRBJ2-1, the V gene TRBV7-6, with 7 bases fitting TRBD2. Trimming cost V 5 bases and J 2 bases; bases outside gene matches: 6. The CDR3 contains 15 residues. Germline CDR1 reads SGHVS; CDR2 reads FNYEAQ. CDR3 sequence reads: CASSRGGTTYNEQFF. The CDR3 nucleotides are TGTGCCAGCAGCCGCGGGGGAACGACCTACAATGAGCAGTTCTTC. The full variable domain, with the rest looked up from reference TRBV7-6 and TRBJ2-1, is GAGVSQSPRYKVTKRGQDVALRCDPISGHVSLYWYRQALGQGPEFLTYFNYEAQQDKSGLPNDRFSAERPEGSISTLTIQRTEQRDSAMYRCASSRGGTTYNEQFFGPGTRLTVL.

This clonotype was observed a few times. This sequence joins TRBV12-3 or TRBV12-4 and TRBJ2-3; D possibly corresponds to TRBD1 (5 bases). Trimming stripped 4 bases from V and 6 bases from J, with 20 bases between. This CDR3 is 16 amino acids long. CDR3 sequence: CASSSSLGRQTDTQYF. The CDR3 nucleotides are TGTGCCAGCAGTTCATCTTTGGGCCGACAGACGGATACGCAGTATTTT.

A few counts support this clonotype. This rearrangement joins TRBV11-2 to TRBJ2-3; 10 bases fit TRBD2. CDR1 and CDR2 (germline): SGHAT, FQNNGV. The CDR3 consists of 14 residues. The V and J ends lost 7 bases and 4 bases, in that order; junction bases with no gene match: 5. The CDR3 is CASKLAGTSDTQYF. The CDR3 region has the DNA TGTGCCAGCAAACTAGCGGGGACTTCAGATACGCAGTATTTT.

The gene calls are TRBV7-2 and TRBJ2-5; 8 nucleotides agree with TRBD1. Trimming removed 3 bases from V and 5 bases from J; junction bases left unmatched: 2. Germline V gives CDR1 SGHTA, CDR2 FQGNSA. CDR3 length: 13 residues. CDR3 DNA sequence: TGTGCCAGCAGCTTCGACAGGGGCGAGACCCAGTACTTC. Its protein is CASSFDRGETQYF.

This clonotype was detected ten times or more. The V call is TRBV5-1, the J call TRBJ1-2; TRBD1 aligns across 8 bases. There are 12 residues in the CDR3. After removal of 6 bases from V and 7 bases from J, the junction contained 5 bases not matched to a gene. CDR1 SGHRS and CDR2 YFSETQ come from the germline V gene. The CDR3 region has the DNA TGCGCCAGCAACCCAGGGACAGGTGGCTACACCTTC. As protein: CASNPGTGGYTF.

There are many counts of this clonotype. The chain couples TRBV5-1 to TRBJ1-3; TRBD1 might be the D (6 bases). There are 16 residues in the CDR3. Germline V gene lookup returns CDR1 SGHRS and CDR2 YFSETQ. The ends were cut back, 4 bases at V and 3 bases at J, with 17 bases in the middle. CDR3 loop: CASSLAGAVGGNTIYF. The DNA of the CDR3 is TGCGCCAGCAGCCTTGCAGGGGCGGTGGGTGGAAACACCATATATTTT.

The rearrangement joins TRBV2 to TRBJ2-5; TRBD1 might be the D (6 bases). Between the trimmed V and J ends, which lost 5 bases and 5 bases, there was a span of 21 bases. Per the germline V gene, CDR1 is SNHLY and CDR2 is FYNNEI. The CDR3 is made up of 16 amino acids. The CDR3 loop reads CASSRYRDPVLETQYF. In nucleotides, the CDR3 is TGTGCCAGCAGTAGATACAGGGACCCCGTTCTGGAGACCCAGTACTTC. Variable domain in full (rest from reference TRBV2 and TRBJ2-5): EPEVTQTPSHQVTQMGQEVILRCVPISNHLYFYWYRQILGQKVEFLVSFYNNEISEKSEIFDDQFSVERPDGSNFTLKIRSTKLEDSAMYFCASSRYRDPVLETQYFGPGTRLLVL.

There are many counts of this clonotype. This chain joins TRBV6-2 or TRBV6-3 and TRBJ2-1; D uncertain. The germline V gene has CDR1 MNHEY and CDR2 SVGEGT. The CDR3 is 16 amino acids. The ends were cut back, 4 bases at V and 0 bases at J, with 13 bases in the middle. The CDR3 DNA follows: TGTGCCAGCAGTTGGTACGCCTACAGCTCCTACAATGAGCAGTTCTTC. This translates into CASSWYAYSSYNEQFF.